Below are 11 T cell receptor beta chains sequenced from a single sample in a study of blood T cell repertoires in COVID-19. Repertoires were generated with immunoSEQ multiplex PCR, while TCRdb's copy carries only in-frame clones and drops some. The repertoire holds some 250,000 clones, with 88% as singletons. The specimen was peripheral blood. Receptors originate from a woman aged 40 to 50 who had recovered from COVID-19.

This chain joins TRBV7-9 and TRBJ2-1; 8 positions match TRBD2. Looked up from germline, CDR1 is SEHNR and CDR2 is FQNEAQ (reference sequence). Unmatched junction bases numbered 10, after V lost 8 bases and J lost 10 bases. CDR3 length equals 13 residues. The CDR3 spells CASGTGGFGEQFF. CDR3 in DNA: TGTGCCAGCGGTACGGGAGGGTTTGGGGAGCAGTTCTTC.

The chain employs TRBV24-1 and TRBJ1-4, with TRBD1 identical over 8 bases. Trimming cost V 4 bases and J 5 bases; bases outside gene matches: 5. This CDR3 region has 15 residues. The V gene's germline CDR1 is KGHDR and CDR2 SFDVKD. The CDR3: CATSEQTGENEKLFF. CDR3 nucleotide sequence: TGTGCCACCAGTGAACAGACAGGGGAAAATGAAAAACTGTTTTTT.

The chain combines TRBV28 with TRBJ2-1; 11 bases agree with TRBD2. J lost 6 bases, V lost 4 bases, and 11 bases had no gene match. The CDR3 runs to 17 residues. The germline V gene encodes CDR1 MDHEN and CDR2 SYDVKM. The CDR3 DNA reads TGTGCCAGCAGTTATTCCTCCACCGGGACTAGCGGCAATGAGCAGTTCTTC. Residues: CASSYSSTGTSGNEQFF.

The sample holds a few counts of this clone. This sequence joins TRBV24-1 and TRBJ2-7, with D perhaps TRBD1 (6 bases). The CDR3 is made up of 14 amino acids. Germline V gene sequence: CDR1 KGHDR, CDR2 SFDVKD. Trimming took 6 bases from V and 2 from J, leaving 13 bases between them. The CDR3 loop is CATSSPQGPYEQYV. The CDR3 DNA follows: TGTGCCACCAGTTCCCCACAGGGCCCCTACGAGCAGTACGTC.

This clone was seen only a few times. The chain carries TRBV7-9 and TRBJ1-1; D might be TRBD1 (6 bases). The V gene's germline CDR1 is SEHNR and CDR2 FQNEAQ (reference sequence). V lost 1 base and J lost 0, with 9 bases in between. The CDR3 extends over 15 amino acids. The DNA for the CDR3 is TGTGCCAGCAGCTTAGAGGGGGGGCTGAACACTGAAGCTTTCTTT. Translation gives CASSLEGGLNTEAFF. Combining the CDR3 with reference TRBV7-9 and TRBJ1-1 gives the whole variable domain DTGVSQNPRHKITKRGQNVTFRCDPISEHNRLYWYRQTLGQGPEFLTYFQNEAQLEKSRLLSDRFSAERPKGSFSTLEIQRTEQGDSAMYLCASSLEGGLNTEAFFGQGTRLTVV.

The chain links TRBV7-8 to TRBJ2-2; 8 bases are a match to TRBD2. The J segment lost 3 bases and the V segment lost 5 bases, leaving 11 bases of the junction unmatched. This CDR3 is built from 17 residues. Germline values: CDR1 SGHVS, CDR2 FQNEAQ. CDR3 protein: CASSPGTRLRDTGELFF. The CDR3 DNA reads as TGTGCCAGCAGCCCCGGGACTAGGCTACGGGACACCGGGGAGCTGTTTTTT.

V is TRBV5-1 and J is TRBJ2-5; weak D call: TRBD2 (6 bases). This CDR3 region has 13 residues. V dropped 0 bases and J dropped 9 bases, with 12 bases sitting between them. Looked up from germline, CDR1 is SGHRS and CDR2 is YFSETQ. In nucleotides, the CDR3 is TGCGCCAGCAGCTTGGGAGGAGGGGAGGCCCAGTACTTC. This encodes CASSLGGGEAQYF. The whole variable domain, filled in from reference TRBV5-1 and TRBJ2-5, reads KAGVTQTPRYLIKTRGQQVTLSCSPISGHRSVSWYQQTPGQGLQFLFEYFSETQRNKGNFPGRFSGRQFSNSRSEMNVSTLELGDSALYLCASSLGGGEAQYFGPGTRLLVL.

The chain links TRBV6-4 to TRBJ1-1, with D possibly TRBD1 on 5 matching bases. CDR3 length: 14 residues. V lost 4 bases to trimming and J lost 4 bases, with 13 bases between them. Germline CDR1 MRHNA, CDR2 SNTAGT. The CDR3 here is CASSAGDGGTEAFF. Here the CDR3 DNA reads TGTGCCAGCAGTGCGGGGGACGGGGGCACTGAAGCTTTCTTT.

This chain joins TRBV18 and TRBJ2-7, with a possible D match to TRBD2 (7 bases). CDR1 and CDR2 from the germline V gene are KGHSH and LQKENI. The CDR3 extends over 13 amino acids. The V end was cut by 3 bases, the J end by 6 bases, with 12 bases between. The DNA of the CDR3 is TGTGCCAGCTCACCCGTAGGGGGGGGCGAGCAGTACGTC. Protein: CASSPVGGGEQYV.

This chain connects TRBV5-5 to TRBJ1-1, with 7 bases identical to TRBD1. From germline, CDR1 is SGHKS and CDR2 YYEKEE (reference sequence). CDR3 length: 15 residues. V trimming: 3 bases; J trimming: 2 bases; junction bases outside the gene matches: 7. The CDR3 region is CASSSLTGLNTEAFF. The CDR3 DNA reads TGTGCCAGCAGCTCCTTGACAGGGCTTAACACTGAAGCTTTCTTT. The full variable domain, in which reference TRBV5-5 and TRBJ1-1 provide the parts outside the CDR3, is DAGVTQSPTHLIKTRGQQVTLRCSPISGHKSVSWYQQVLGQGPQFIFQYYEKEERGRGNFPDRFSARQFPNYSSELNVNALLLGDSALYLCASSSLTGLNTEAFFGQGTRLTVV.

The J gene is TRBJ2-3, the V gene TRBV27; 8 bases line up with TRBD2. The CDR3 runs 15 residues. Germline V gene lookup returns CDR1 MNHEY and CDR2 SMNVEV (reference sequence). The V and J ends lost 5 bases and 6 bases, in that order; junction bases with no gene match: 10. CDR3 amino acids: CASSVIAGFPDTQYF. The CDR3 DNA reads as TGTGCCAGCAGTGTCATAGCGGGGTTCCCGGATACGCAGTATTTT.